This TCR beta chain appears in the sequencing data of a study of cytomegalovirus exposure and HLA in healthy donors. Regarding the study as a whole: A later analysis showed HLA-associated TCR beta chains outstripping equally common others in clonal expansion. Segments of the TCR beta V type were, in most cases, productive about 87% or about 30% of the time in an earlier analysis.

The study ran its PCR with 60 Vbeta and 13 Jbeta primers. Measured with immunoSEQ multiplex PCR; TCRdb has only the in-frame clones, and not every one. The data show fewer than 130,000 clones, less than 75% seen once. Only a few counts were recorded for this clone. Its antigen is currently unknown. Material for sequencing was PBMCs. This sequence was found in a man aged 40-55 years in good health and CMV-seropositive.

The DNA for the CDR3 is TGTGCCAGCACCTATTTCTACGAGCAGTACTTC. It specifies CASTYFYEQYF. This rearrangement joins TRBV27 to TRBJ2-7, with D unresolved. Germline lookup yields CDR1 MNHEY and CDR2 SMNVEV (reference sequence). Trimming removed 7 bases at V and 3 bases at J, with 7 bases between. This CDR3 contains 11 residues.